Listed below are T cell receptor beta chains from one sample, sequenced in a study of blood T cell repertoires in COVID-19. TCRdb's table, derived via immunoSEQ multiplex PCR, lists solely in-frame clones and lacks some. Of approximately 670,000 clones in the sample, approximately 90% are singletons; the top ten hold about 0.26%. The sample was peripheral blood. The receptors shown here come from a woman between 18 and 29 years old with acute or convalescent COVID-19. Both conserved end residues are part of each CDR3. D genes are given only for firm matches. Size is stated for part of the rows, as once, few or many counts, or as a class when the clone is expanded.

clone size,V gene,J gene,D gene,CDR3 length,CDR3 DNA,CDR3 protein
NA,TRBV11-2,TRBJ2-7,NA,15,TGTGCCAGCAGCTTAGCTTCTCAGGCGACCTACGAGCAGTACTTC,CASSLASQATYEQYF
NA,TRBV6-6,TRBJ2-7,NA,14,TGTGCCAGCAGTTTGTCGGGGGAAGGCGACGAGCAGTACTTC,CASSLSGEGDEQYF
NA,TRBV10-2,TRBJ1-4,NA,16,TGCGCCAGCAGTGAGTCGGAGACCGCCTTTAATGAAAAACTGTTTTTT,CASSESETAFNEKLFF
NA,TRBV24-1,TRBJ2-1,NA,15,TGTGCCACCAGTGAAGTTGGCCTTGACTACAATGAGCAGTTCTTC,CATSEVGLDYNEQFF
few,TRBV7-9,TRBJ1-1,NA,15,TGTGCCAGCAGCTTTAAGCCAGACAGACCTAATGAAGCTTTCTTT,CASSFKPDRPNEAFF
NA,TRBV27,TRBJ1-4,TRBD1,14,TGTGCCAGCAGTTCCGGGACAGTTAATGAAAAACTGTTTTTT,CASSSGTVNEKLFF
NA,TRBV29-1,TRBJ1-1,NA,10,TGCAGCGTTGACGGGACTGAAGCTTTCTTT,CSVDGTEAFF
NA,TRBV30,TRBJ1-2,NA,14,TGTGCCTGGGCCCACCTCAGGGAACGAGGTGGCTACACCTTC,CAWAHLRERGGYTF
NA,TRBV10-3,TRBJ1-1,TRBD1,13,TGTGCCACCCGGGGACAGATGAACACTGAAGCTTTCTTT,CATRGQMNTEAFF
NA,TRBV27,TRBJ1-1,TRBD1,13,TGTGCCAGTCAACAGGGGGCAGCGGCTGAAGCTTTCTTT,CASQQGAAAEAFF
NA,TRBV7-9,TRBJ1-1,TRBD1,12,TGTGCCAGCAGACCACGGGGCAGGGGGGCTTTCTTT,CASRPRGRGAFF
NA,TRBV5-4,TRBJ1-4,NA,15,TGTGCCAGCAGCTTGGGAGGGGGTTTTGGAGAAAAACTGTTTTTT,CASSLGGGFGEKLFF
NA,TRBV7-6,TRBJ1-2,TRBD1,15,TGTGCCAGCACCCCACGGGAGGGGGCGGGTTATGGCTACACCTTC,CASTPREGAGYGYTF
once,TRBV30,TRBJ1-2,TRBD1,14,TGTGCCTGGATCCCTCCGGGACAGGGGAATGGCTACACCTTC,CAWIPPGQGNGYTF
NA,TRBV7-8,TRBJ1-2,TRBD1,14,TGTGCCAGCAGCTCGACAGGGGGGGTCTATGGCTACACCTTC,CASSSTGGVYGYTF
NA,TRBV4-1,TRBJ2-3,NA,16,TGCGCCAGCAGCCACCCCGACGGGACTAGCACAGATACGCAGTATTTT,CASSHPDGTSTDTQYF
NA,TRBV6-2/TRBV6-3,TRBJ1-1,TRBD1,17,TGTGCCAGCAGCCCCCTCGGACAGGGCCGGGCGAACACTGAAGCTTTCTTT,CASSPLGQGRANTEAFF
NA,TRBV7-8,TRBJ1-1,TRBD1,16,TGTGCCAGCAGCCCGGTAACGGGACAGATGAACACTGAAGCTTTCTTT,CASSPVTGQMNTEAFF
NA,TRBV6-5,TRBJ1-2,NA,13,TGTGCCAGCAGTTACTTAGGGGCCGACGGCTACACCTTC,CASSYLGADGYTF
NA,TRBV7-2,TRBJ2-6,TRBD2,18,TGTGCCAGCAGGCTTCTAGCGGGGGGGCGATCTGGGGCCAACGTCCTGACTTTC,CASRLLAGGRSGANVLTF
NA,TRBV5-1,TRBJ1-1,TRBD1,13,TGCGCCAGCAGCGGACAGGGTTTGGCTGAAGCTTTCTTT,CASSGQGLAEAFF
NA,TRBV5-1,TRBJ2-6,NA,17,TGCGCCAGCAGCTTGGCGCTGGGGCGGCCTGGGGCCAACGTCCTGACTTTC,CASSLALGRPGANVLTF
NA,TRBV2,TRBJ2-7,NA,14,TGTGCCAGCAGTGAAGGCGGAAGCTCCTACGAGCAGTACTTC,CASSEGGSSYEQYF
NA,TRBV6-5,TRBJ1-3,NA,14,TGTGCCAGCAGTTACGAGAGGTCTGGAAACACCATATATTTT,CASSYERSGNTIYF
NA,TRBV9,TRBJ2-4,TRBD2,17,TGTGCCAGCAGGCGGAAGCGGGGGTCACCGGACAAAAACATTCAGTACTTC,CASRRKRGSPDKNIQYF
NA,TRBV6-2/TRBV6-3,TRBJ2-7,NA,11,TGTGCCAGCAGCGCGGCGAGGGAGCAGTACTTC,CASSAAREQYF
NA,TRBV27,TRBJ2-7,TRBD1,15,TGTGCCAGCAGCTTCCTGCCCGGGACAGGATACGAGCAGTACTTC,CASSFLPGTGYEQYF
NA,TRBV15,TRBJ2-2,NA,13,TGTGCCACCGCCGCCACAAACACCGGGGAGCTGTTTTTT,CATAATNTGELFF
NA,TRBV11-2,TRBJ2-3,NA,14,TGTGCCAGCAGCTCTAGCCCCTCGGTAGATACGCAGTATTTT,CASSSSPSVDTQYF
NA,TRBV6-5,TRBJ1-3,NA,14,TGTGCCAGCAACCGGGATCCCTCTGGAAACACCATATATTTT,CASNRDPSGNTIYF
NA,TRBV6-5,TRBJ1-3,NA,14,TGTGCCAGCAGGGCAGGGGTCTCTGGAAACACCATATATTTT,CASRAGVSGNTIYF
NA,TRBV6-5,TRBJ1-5,NA,11,TGTGCCGGGGGGGTGGATCAGCCCCAGCATTTT,CAGGVDQPQHF
NA,TRBV14,TRBJ1-2,TRBD1,13,TGTGCCAGCAGCCTCGGGACAGGCTATGGCTACACCTTC,CASSLGTGYGYTF
NA,TRBV27,TRBJ1-5,TRBD1,15,TGTGCCAGCATCGGGACAGCTTATAGCAATCAGCCCCAGCATTTT,CASIGTAYSNQPQHF
NA,TRBV14,TRBJ2-3,TRBD1,15,TGTGCCAGCAGCCAGGTCACAGGGGTGACAGATACGCAGTATTTT,CASSQVTGVTDTQYF
NA,TRBV24-1,TRBJ2-2,NA,14,TGTGCCACCACCCTATCGACAGCGTCCGGGGAGCTGTTTTTT,CATTLSTASGELFF
NA,TRBV12-5,TRBJ1-1,TRBD1,17,TGTGCTAGTGGTCTCAGGACAGGGAACACCCTGAACACTGAAGCTTTCTTT,CASGLRTGNTLNTEAFF
NA,TRBV30,TRBJ1-6,NA,14,TGTGCCTGGAACCTCAGGGTTTATAATTCACCCCTCCACTTT,CAWNLRVYNSPLHF
NA,TRBV7-2,TRBJ1-1,NA,12,TGTGCCAGCAGCCAGGGAGGACCCGAAGCTTTCTTT,CASSQGGPEAFF
NA,TRBV15,TRBJ2-2,NA,16,TGTGCCACCAGCAGGCTTGAGGGGGAAGGGACCGGGGAGCTGTTTTTT,CATSRLEGEGTGELFF
NA,TRBV7-9,TRBJ2-1,NA,13,TGTGCCAGCAGCTTAGACAGAACCAATGAGCAGTTCTTC,CASSLDRTNEQFF
NA,TRBV7-6,TRBJ1-4,NA,14,TGTGCCAGCAGCTTAGCTGGACAATATGAAAAACTGTTTTTT,CASSLAGQYEKLFF
NA,TRBV9,TRBJ1-4,TRBD1,13,TGTGCCAGCAGCGACGGGACAGGGTTAAAACTGTTTTTT,CASSDGTGLKLFF
NA,TRBV19,TRBJ1-3,NA,14,TGTGCCAGTAGTATACGGACAGCTGGAAACACCATATATTTT,CASSIRTAGNTIYF
few,TRBV5-6,TRBJ2-3,TRBD2,16,TGTGCCAGCAGCTTGGAGGGGAGCGGGGTCACAGATACGCAGTATTTT,CASSLEGSGVTDTQYF
NA,TRBV30,TRBJ1-1,TRBD1,12,TGTGCCTGGAGTTCCTACAGGGGTGAAGCTTTCTTT,CAWSSYRGEAFF
NA,TRBV12-5,TRBJ1-5,TRBD1,13,TGTGCTAGTGGTTGGACAGGGACTCAGCCCCAGCATTTT,CASGWTGTQPQHF
NA,TRBV27,TRBJ2-3,NA,11,TGTGCCAGCCTTTATGCAGATACGCAGTATTTT,CASLYADTQYF
NA,TRBV24-1,TRBJ2-1,TRBD2,16,TGTGCCACCAGTGATTCCGGACTAGCGGGGGGAGGTGAGCAGTTCTTC,CATSDSGLAGGGEQFF
NA,TRBV3-1/TRBV3-2,TRBJ1-2,NA,17,TGTGCCAGCAGCCAAATTTTTAGGAGGGATGTGCAGGATGGCTACACCTTC,CASSQIFRRDVQDGYTF
NA,TRBV19,TRBJ1-2,TRBD1,13,TGTGCCAGTAGGGACAGGGTGCATTATGGCTACACCTTC,CASRDRVHYGYTF